Following are 18 T cell receptor beta chains from one sample sequenced in a study of monozygotic twins with inflammatory bowel disease. Reprocessing the 5' RACE reads, TCRdb reports a single entry for every CDR3 protein and omits DNA. The sample holds approximately 400,000 distinct CDR3 sequences. Input material: blood. The receptors stem from a human donor with ulcerative colitis or Crohn's disease, or a healthy co-twin of an affected twin (not recorded which).

This rearrangement joins TRBV5-1 to TRBJ1-1. Germline CDR1 SGHRS, CDR2 YFSETQ. This CDR3 spans 11 amino acids. The CDR3 loop is CASSLDTEAFF. Full variable domain (rest looked up from reference TRBV5-1 and TRBJ1-1): KAGVTQTPRYLIKTRGQQVTLSCSPISGHRSVSWYQQTPGQGLQFLFEYFSETQRNKGNFPGRFSGRQFSNSRSEMNVSTLELGDSALYLCASSLDTEAFFGQGTRLTVV.

V and J are TRBV4-3 and TRBJ2-7; TCRdb's assignment of TRBD1 cannot be checked, as there is no DNA. Germline V lookup: CDR1 LGHNA, CDR2 YSLEER. The CDR3 runs 15 residues. This chain's CDR3 is CASSQARTKSYEQYF.

The chain is built from TRBV19 and TRBJ2-1. CDR1 LNHDA and CDR2 SQIVND come from the germline V gene (reference sequence). The length of the CDR3 is 13 residues. The CDR3 sequence is CASSTGLDNEQFF.

This chain links TRBV5-1 with TRBJ1-6; TCRdb picks TRBD1, but there is no DNA to check that call. The CDR3 is made up of 16 amino acids. CDR1 and CDR2 (germline): SGHRS, YFSETQ. This CDR3 reads CASSGGTGSYNSPLHF.

The chain employs TRBV5-1 and TRBJ1-1. The CDR3 is 14 residues long. Germline V lookup: CDR1 SGHRS, CDR2 YFSETQ. CDR3 in amino acids: CASSLWGFSTEAFF.

This chain joins TRBV20-1 and TRBJ1-2; TCRdb's assignment of TRBD1 cannot be checked, as there is no DNA. Germline CDR1 DFQATT, CDR2 SNEGSKA (reference sequence). CDR3 length: 20 amino acids. The CDR3 is CSARKGSSGRMRGDREGYTF.

V gene TRBV20-1 combines with J gene TRBJ2-3. The CDR3 covers 13 residues. Germline CDR1 DFQATT, CDR2 SNEGSKA (reference sequence). CDR3 region: CSASRGGTDTQYF.

V is TRBV7-9 and J is TRBJ2-3. The length of the CDR3 is 13 residues. CDR1 SEHNR and CDR2 FQNEAQ come from the germline V gene (reference sequence). This CDR3 is CASSLEIRDTQYF.

This chain uses TRBV30 with TRBJ2-7. The germline CDR1 and CDR2 sequences are GTSNPN and SVGIG (reference sequence). The CDR3 consists of 13 residues. The CDR3 protein is CAWRVHGSYEQYF.

The chain joins TRBV20-1 to TRBJ1-2; TCRdb's assignment of TRBD1 cannot be checked, as there is no DNA. The germline gives CDR1 DFQATT, CDR2 SNEGSKA (reference sequence). This CDR3 region has 14 residues. The CDR3 sequence is CSARGGEGSYGYTF.

The chain has TRBV19 and TRBJ2-1; TCRdb proposes TRBD2, but this gene call is untestable without DNA. Germline V gene sequence: CDR1 LNHDA, CDR2 SQIVND (reference sequence). The CDR3 totals 14 residues. CDR3 protein: CAGGPSGLYNEQFF.

The chain employs TRBV3-1 and TRBJ1-2; TCRdb's D call, TRBD1, is unchecked because there is no DNA. Per germline, CDR1 LGHDT and CDR2 YNNKEL (reference sequence). CDR3 length: 15 residues. CDR3 protein: CASSPRSGTDYGYTF.

V is TRBV5-4 and J is TRBJ2-7; checking the TCRdb D call of TRBD1 is not possible without DNA. The CDR3 length is 12 residues. Germline CDR1 SGHNT, CDR2 YYREEE (reference sequence). CDR3 amino acids: CASSAGSYEQYF.

The chain recombines TRBV27 with TRBJ2-7; TCRdb picks TRBD1, but there is no DNA to check that call. CDR1 is MNHEY and CDR2 is SMNVEV in the germline V gene (reference sequence). CDR3 length equals 14 residues. CDR3 sequence: CASSPAPSRDEQYF.

The chain has TRBV6-6 and TRBJ1-3; the TCRdb call, TRBD1, lacks DNA for checking. Germline lookup yields CDR1 MNHNY and CDR2 SVGAGI (reference sequence). The CDR3 spans 14 residues. CDR3 sequence reads: CASTPADSGNTIYF.

The rearrangement links TRBV7-9 to TRBJ1-1; the D call from TCRdb, TRBD1, cannot be confirmed without DNA. Germline V gives CDR1 SEHNR, CDR2 FQNEAQ (reference sequence). The CDR3 covers 14 residues. CDR3 region: CASSFKRGHTEAFF.

The V call is TRBV30, the J call TRBJ2-5; the D gene TCRdb calls, TRBD2, cannot be checked with no DNA. The CDR3 runs to 15 residues. CDR1 and CDR2 (germline): GTSNPN, SVGIG (reference sequence). CDR3 in amino acids: CAWSAILARPETQYF. The full variable domain, in which reference TRBV30 and TRBJ2-5 provide the parts outside the CDR3, is SQTIHQWPATLVQPVGSPLSLECTVEGTSNPNLYWYRQAAGRGLQLLFYSVGIGQISSEVPQNLSASRPQDRQFILSSKKLLLSDSGFYLCAWSAILARPETQYFGPGTRLLVL.

The chain recombines TRBV29-1 with TRBJ2-2; lacking DNA, the TRBD1 call made by TCRdb goes unchecked. The CDR3 runs to 14 residues. The germline V gene encodes CDR1 SQVTM and CDR2 ANQGSEA. CDR3 residues: CSATQDRYTGELFF.